Below are 20 T cell receptor beta chains sequenced from a single sample in a study of blood T cells in healthy people across ages. A second about 7 to 11 cycle PCR used barcoded and J-beta primers. A single record per CDR3 protein comes from TCRdb applying MiXCR to the 5' RACE reads. This table has 550,000 to 800,000 distinct CDR3 sequences, over 20% appearing once. Sequencing was performed on blood. All receptors derive from a man between 65 and 85 years old in good health.

This clonotype showed up just a few times. The chain couples TRBV2 to TRBJ2-7; 9 nucleotides align to TRBD1. This CDR3 is built from 15 residues. V lost 8 bases and J lost 6; bases outside the gene matches: 14. Germline V gene data show CDR1 as SNHLY and CDR2 as FYNNEI. This CDR3 reads CASGTTGQGIFEQYF. CDR3 DNA sequence: TGTGCCAGCGGAACTACGGGACAGGGCATTTTCGAGCAGTACTTC. Full variable domain (remainder filled in from reference TRBV2 and TRBJ2-7): EPEVTQTPSHQVTQMGQEVILRCVPISNHLYFYWYRQILGQKVEFLVSFYNNEISEKSEIFDDQFSVERPDGSNFTLKIRSTKLEDSAMYFCASGTTGQGIFEQYFGPGTRLTVT.

The chain carries TRBV20-1 and TRBJ2-1; 9 bases align to TRBD1. Germline CDR1 reads DFQATT; CDR2 reads SNEGSKA (reference sequence). CDR3 length equals 13 residues. J lost 8 bases, V lost 3 bases, and 5 bases had no gene match. The CDR3 spells CSARGQGIHEQFF. The CDR3 DNA sequence: TGCAGTGCTAGGGGACAGGGAATCCATGAGCAGTTCTTC.

About this clonotype: Being one base from a much bigger clone, this may be a read error. The chain combines TRBV3-1 with TRBJ2-7; TRBD1 aligns across 9 bases. The closer fit of TRBJ2-1 to the DNA end suggests the J call may be wrong. Germline loops: CDR1 LGHDT, CDR2 YNNKEL (reference sequence). The CDR3 sequence is 15 residues long. The CDR3 loop reads CASSKDRGPYNEQFF. The CDR3 DNA is TGTGCCAGCAGCAAGGACAGGGGTCCCTACAATGAGCAGTTCTTC.

This rearrangement joins TRBV7-8 to TRBJ2-3, with D possibly TRBD1 on 6 matching bases. Trimming left V 0 bases short and J 4 bases short, with 11 bases between. Germline V gene sequence: CDR1 SGHVS, CDR2 FQNEAQ. This CDR3 is built from 15 residues. CDR3 sequence: CASSLAQGGADTQYF. In DNA form, the CDR3 reads TGTGCCAGCAGCTTAGCACAGGGTGGGGCAGATACGCAGTATTTT. The full variable domain, with the rest looked up from reference TRBV7-8 and TRBJ2-3, is GAGVSQSPRYKVAKRGQDVALRCDPISGHVSLFWYQQALGQGPEFLTYFQNEAQLDKSGLPSDRFFAERPEGSVSTLKIQRTQQEDSAVYLCASSLAQGGADTQYFGPGTRLTVL.

This clonotype was detected ten times or more. The V call is TRBV20-1, the J call TRBJ2-1; a weak D match, TRBD2 (6 bases). This CDR3 is 13 amino acids long. Deletions cut 3 bases from V and 1 base from J, with 7 bases between. Germline values: CDR1 DFQATT, CDR2 SNEGSKA (reference sequence). In nucleotides, the CDR3 is TGCAGTGCTAGTGGACTATCCTACAATGAGCAGTTCTTC. Protein: CSASGLSYNEQFF.

The V gene is TRBV11-2, the J gene TRBJ2-5, with 9 bases identical to TRBD2. Trimming took 0 bases from V and 5 from J; bases not matched to a gene: 10. There are 17 residues in the CDR3. Germline assignment: CDR1 SGHAT and CDR2 FQNNGV. Written as DNA, the CDR3 is TGTGCCAGCAGCTTAGATCTGCTTAGCGGGAGTTCGGAGACCCAGTACTTC. Translating gives CASSLDLLSGSSETQYF.

This clonotype has more than one count but fewer than ten. This CDR3 is CASSLLGLAGRRTDTQYF. CDR3 nucleotide sequence: TGCGCCAGCAGCTTGCTGGGACTAGCGGGCCGGAGGACAGATACGCAGTATTTT. This chain connects TRBV5-1 to TRBJ2-3; 12 nucleotides match TRBD2. V gave up 1 base and J gave up 3 bases; unmatched junction bases: 9. CDR3 length: 18 amino acids. Germline-derived CDR1 and CDR2 are SGHRS and YFSETQ.

This clonotype was picked up one time. This chain uses TRBV4-1 with TRBJ1-4; possibly TRBD1 for D (6 bases). CDR1 and CDR2 from the germline V gene are MGHRA and YSYEKL. V shed 7 bases and J shed 5 bases, with 17 bases lying between them. This CDR3 region has 15 residues. The CDR3 coding sequence is TGCGCCAGCACGCCAAGATATGGGGGCAATGAAAAACTGTTTTTT. This encodes CASTPRYGGNEKLFF.

V and J are TRBV5-6 and TRBJ2-5; D gene uncertain. The J call may not be correct, given that the DNA end is closer to TRBJ2-7. CDR3 length: 13 amino acids. CDR1 and CDR2 from the germline V gene are SGHDT and YYEEEE. Written as DNA, the CDR3 is TGTGCCAGCAGCCCCGGACGCCTCTACGAGCAGTACTTC. Amino acid sequence: CASSPGRLYEQYF.

CDR3 in amino acids: CASTIMNTEAFF. The CDR3 region has the DNA TGTGCCAGCACCATAATGAACACTGAAGCTTTCTTT. This chain connects TRBV12-3 or TRBV12-4 to TRBJ1-1; D is unresolved. This CDR3 contains 12 residues. V lost 7 bases and J lost 0, with 6 bases in between.

The chain employs TRBV14 and TRBJ1-4; TRBD1 might be the D (6 bases). Germline CDR1 SGHDN, CDR2 FVKESK. This CDR3 is built from 13 residues. The V end lost 0 bases, the J end lost 10 bases, and 9 bases lay between the germline ends. DNA of the CDR3: TGTGCCAGCAGCCAAGAGGGGGCGGGAAAACTGTTTTTT. Translated, it gives CASSQEGAGKLFF.

This clonotype appeared a few times. The chain is built from TRBV14 and TRBJ2-3, with no clear D. V lost 1 base and J lost 6, with 23 bases in between. Germline CDR1 is SGHDN and CDR2 is FVKESK. The CDR3 length is 18 residues. The CDR3 sequence: CASSQAQGKELILDTQYF. As DNA, the CDR3 is TGTGCCAGCAGCCAAGCCCAAGGGAAGGAGCTTATCCTCGATACGCAGTATTTT.

The chain carries TRBV2 and TRBJ2-1, with TRBD2 as a possible D gene (6 bases). The CDR3 spans 14 residues. Deletions cut 3 bases from V and 6 bases from J, with 12 bases between. CDR1 and CDR2 from the germline V gene are SNHLY and FYNNEI. Here the CDR3 reads CASSENRAGNEQFF. The CDR3 DNA follows: TGTGCCAGCAGTGAGAACCGAGCGGGCAATGAGCAGTTCTTC.

This clonotype was seen more than once but under ten times. The chain uses TRBV2 and TRBJ2-4; no reliable D call. The CDR3 loop spans 15 amino acids. The germline CDR1 and CDR2 sequences are SNHLY and FYNNEI. V was trimmed by 5 bases and J by 0 bases, leaving 11 bases between them. The CDR3 sequence is CASSNGQLAKNIQYF. Written as DNA, the CDR3 is TGTGCCAGCAGTAATGGGCAGTTAGCCAAAAACATTCAGTACTTC.

The chain carries TRBV6-5 and TRBJ2-7; D may be TRBD1 (6 bases). Germline-derived CDR1 and CDR2 are MNHEY and SVGAGI. This CDR3 is built from 13 residues. Trimming left V 5 bases short and J 7 bases short, with 15 bases between. The CDR3 DNA reads TGTGCCAGCAGTACGTCAGGGGTTCGGGAGCAGTACTTC. This encodes CASSTSGVREQYF.

This clonotype was recorded at least ten times. This chain links TRBV7-6 with TRBJ1-2; maybe TRBD1 (6 bases). V was clipped by 5 bases and J by 6 bases, with 13 bases between them. This CDR3 comprises 13 residues. CDR1 and CDR2 from the germline V gene are SGHVS and FNYEAQ. The CDR3 loop reads CASSTWTEDGYTF. As DNA, the CDR3 is TGTGCCAGCAGCACCTGGACAGAAGATGGCTACACCTTC.

The rearrangement uses TRBV5-1 and TRBJ1-5; D gene ambiguous. The germline CDR1 and CDR2 sequences are SGHRS and YFSETQ. The CDR3 totals 15 residues. V was trimmed by 3 bases and J by 4 bases, leaving 14 bases between them. The chain's CDR3 is CASSSTGNENQPQHF. In DNA, the CDR3 is TGCGCCAGCAGCTCGACCGGGAACGAGAATCAGCCCCAGCATTTT.

This clonotype has only a few counts. The J gene is TRBJ2-1, the V gene TRBV4-3, with TRBD1 as a possible D gene (6 bases). The length of the CDR3 is 15 residues. The germline V gene encodes CDR1 LGHNA and CDR2 YSLEER. Between the trimmed V and J ends, which lost 0 bases and 5 bases, there was a span of 11 bases. The CDR3 DNA sequence: TGCGCCAGCAGCCAAGAACCGGGACACCACAATGAGCAGTTCTTC. It yields the protein CASSQEPGHHNEQFF.

This clonotype was seen more than once but under ten times. The chain combines TRBV12-3 or TRBV12-4 with TRBJ1-1, with D possibly matching TRBD1 (5 bases). The length of the CDR3 is 14 residues. Trimming pared 3 bases from V and 7 bases from J, leaving 15 bases between. Here the CDR3 DNA reads TGTGCCAGCAGTTTTAGTGCCAGGGAGCTTGAAGCTTTCTTT. It encodes CASSFSARELEAFF.

This clonotype was seen a handful of times. The chain joins TRBV5-1 to TRBJ1-4; possible D gene TRBD1, 6 bases. This CDR3 comprises 14 residues. Germline V CDR1 and CDR2: SGHRS, YFSETQ. Trimming removed 5 bases at V and 5 bases at J, with 13 bases between. CDR3 sequence reads: CASRVSGQNEKLFF. CDR3 DNA sequence: TGCGCCAGCAGAGTGTCAGGACAGAATGAAAAACTGTTTTTT.